Sequencing of this T cell receptor beta chain was carried out in a study of T cell repertoires in cytomegalovirus infection. Overall study context: The authors relied on CMV epitopes, both recently identified HLA-C-restricted and well-studied HLA-B-restricted. CMV infection together with matching HLA type was indicated by public TCR beta signatures. The study, taken as a whole, reports: Using cumulative public TCR beta family frequency, the authors identified those who carried CMV together with the relevant HLA. HLA-C-restricted CMV clonotypes gave the most frequent clonotype in two of eight donors.

This clonotype was observed a few times. As yet, its antigen is unknown. V shed 2 bases and J shed 6 bases, with 5 bases lying between them. The CDR3 runs 12 residues. MiXCR, applied by TCRdb to the reads, yields one record per CDR3 protein. The top ten clones hold roughly half of a sample with about 130,000 distinct CDR3 sequences, about 31% of them seen once. The chain has TRBV12-3 or TRBV12-4 and TRBJ2-4; D remains ambiguous. The starting material was CD8+ T cells from cultured PBMCs, obtained from culture after CMV antigen stimulation. This clonotype was obtained from a human donor in good health (CMV status not recorded). Some clones in this sample may be carry-over from other donors' samples. This CDR3 reads CASSLPGNIQYF. In DNA form, the CDR3 reads TGTGCCAGCAGTTTACCGGGAAACATTCAGTACTTC.